Shown below are 6 T cell receptor beta chains from a single sample sequenced in a study of identifying expanded T cells in peripheral blood. TCRdb's copy holds only in-frame clones and misses some; the assay was immunoSEQ multiplex PCR. The table has about 100,000 clones, approximately 89% seen once. The source material was blood. These receptors originate from a person between 18 and 75 years old in good health.

This chain joins TRBV7-2 and TRBJ1-6, with D perhaps matching TRBD1 (6 bases). Trimming took 5 bases from V and 9 from J, leaving 20 bases between them. The length of the CDR3 is 16 residues. CDR1 is SGHTA and CDR2 is FQGNSA in the germline V gene. CDR3 in amino acids: CASSPREGGRGSPLHF. In DNA, the CDR3 is TGTGCCAGCAGCCCTCGGGAGGGGGGGCGCGGTTCACCCCTCCACTTT.

V and J are TRBV2 and TRBJ1-1, with TRBD1 matching 7 bases. Germline V lookup: CDR1 SNHLY, CDR2 FYNNEI. The V segment lost 5 bases and the J segment 8 bases; nucleotides outside the gene matches: 14. The CDR3 covers 15 residues. CDR3: CASSSFRDSRLEAFF. Here the CDR3 DNA reads TGTGCCAGCAGTTCCTTCCGGGACAGCCGTTTAGAAGCTTTCTTT.

The chain employs TRBV7-3 and TRBJ1-1; D might be TRBD1 (6 bases). This CDR3 spans 15 amino acids. The germline V gene encodes CDR1 SGHTA and CDR2 FQGTGA. V was cut by 3 bases and J by 6 bases, with 17 bases left in between. This chain's CDR3 is CASSLQQGRGAEAFF. The CDR3 DNA follows: TGTGCCAGCAGCTTGCAACAGGGAAGGGGTGCTGAAGCTTTCTTT.

V usage is TRBV5-5 and J usage is TRBJ2-7; D is unresolved. The CDR3 is 11 residues long. The germline gives CDR1 SGHKS, CDR2 YYEKEE (reference sequence). The V end was cut by 4 bases, the J end by 2 bases, with 4 bases between. The CDR3 nucleotides read TGTGCCAGCAGCCCTGCCTACGAGCAGTACTTC. This encodes CASSPAYEQYF.

The V gene is TRBV6-1, the J gene TRBJ1-5; possibly TRBD1 for D (5 bases). This CDR3 has 14 residues. V was cut by 2 bases and J by 8 bases, with 13 bases left in between. The germline gives CDR1 MNHNS, CDR2 SASEGT. The chain's CDR3 is CASSEIRDVKPQHF. CDR3 bases: TGTGCCAGCAGTGAAATCCGGGACGTGAAGCCCCAGCATTTT.

The CDR3 DNA reads as TGTGCCAGCAGTCCGCTAATGGGGTTGGGGAGGGACAATGAAAAACTGTTTTTT. It specifies CASSPLMGLGRDNEKLFF. The gene calls are TRBV27 and TRBJ1-4; a weak D match, TRBD1 (5 bases). Per germline, CDR1 MNHEY and CDR2 SMNVEV (reference sequence). V lost 5 bases to trimming and J lost 5 bases, with 24 bases between them. The CDR3 spans 18 residues.